The source of this T cell receptor beta chain is a study of T cell responses to AZD1222 COVID-19 vaccine. Findings of the study overall: Distributed over spike, vaccine-associated CD4 TCRs predominated at 160-218 and 743-854.

There are 14 residues in the CDR3. Looked up from germline, CDR1 is SGHNT and CDR2 is YENEEA. V dropped 1 base and J dropped 1 base, with 5 bases sitting between them. Sequencing used immunoSEQ multiplex PCR; TCRdb keeps in-frame clones, though not all of them. The sample has more than 140,000 clones; about 91% are singletons. This clone was seen at least ten times. Its antigen is unknown. Sequencing was performed on peripheral blood, taken on day 0 of AZD1222 vaccination. This rearrangement joins TRBV11-3 to TRBJ2-1; possible D gene TRBD2, 5 bases. The TCR comes from an adult in good health. CDR3 nucleotide sequence: TGTGCCAGCAGCTTAGCGGGATCCTACAATGAGCAGTTCTTC. This translates into CASSLAGSYNEQFF.